The next 8 T cell receptor beta chains were all read from a single sample in a study of regulatory T cells in long-lasting Graves disease. Specified time point: newly diagnosed GD, antithyroid drugs for less than 3 months. The TCR library was made from RNA extracted from PBMCs. iRepertoire HTBI primers and Arm-PCR of CDR3 regions built TCR beta libraries. Via MiXCR, TCRdb re-called the multiplex PCR reads, giving one row per CDR3 protein. The sample records 300,000 to 400,000 distinct CDR3 sequences, 16% being singletons. This sample also appeared in a second study, on T cells in Graves' hyperthyroidism and ophthalmopathy.

The specimen comprised peripheral blood mononuclear cells (PBMCs), sampled at new diagnosis, from a patient treated with antithyroid drugs. Receptors originate from a man aged 40-55 years with Graves disease.

V and J are TRBV20-1 and TRBJ1-1; 7 nucleotides line up with TRBD1. Losses at the gene ends were 0 bases for V and 4 bases for J; bases not matched to a gene: 2. CDR1 and CDR2 (germline): DFQATT, SNEGSKA (reference sequence). This CDR3 contains 13 residues. This chain's CDR3 is CSARESGGTEAFF. CDR3 DNA sequence: TGCAGTGCTAGAGAGTCAGGGGGCACTGAAGCTTTCTTT.

The sample holds many counts of this clonotype. This chain joins TRBV2 and TRBJ2-1, with 10 bases that match TRBD1. Germline trimming cut 6 bases from V and 9 bases from J; bases unmatched to any gene: 8. From germline, CDR1 is SNHLY and CDR2 FYNNEI. The CDR3 is made up of 14 amino acids. CDR3 region: CASRTGGGSAEQFF. The CDR3 bases are TGTGCCAGCAGGACAGGGGGCGGGTCAGCTGAGCAGTTCTTC.

This clonotype was observed a single time. This chain links TRBV11-2 with TRBJ1-1, with D perhaps matching TRBD1 (5 bases). The V end was cut by 6 bases, the J end by 3 bases, with 11 bases between. CDR3 length equals 13 residues. Germline CDR1 is SGHAT and CDR2 is FQNNGV. CDR3 amino acids: CASRLAGHTEAFF. In DNA form, the CDR3 reads TGTGCCAGCAGACTAGCGGGGCACACTGAAGCTTTCTTT.

The J gene is TRBJ2-2, the V gene TRBV5-5; TRBD1 might be the D (6 bases). The CDR3 sequence is 16 residues long. Deletions cut 0 bases from V and 1 base from J, with 10 bases between. The germline gives CDR1 SGHKS, CDR2 YYEKEE (reference sequence). The CDR3, as DNA: TGTGCCAGCAGCTTGGATGGGGGCCAGAACACCGGGGAGCTGTTTTTT. The encoded protein is CASSLDGGQNTGELFF.

This clonotype was picked up many times. This chain joins TRBV30 and TRBJ2-7; the match to TRBD1 covers 8 bases. In germline, CDR1 is GTSNPN, CDR2 SVGIG (reference sequence). CDR3 length equals 13 residues. V lost 3 bases to trimming and J lost 4 bases; unmatched junction nucleotides: 5. The CDR3 bases are TGTGCCTGGAGCCGACAGGGGTTGTACGAGCAGTACTTC. Translating gives CAWSRQGLYEQYF.

This clonotype occurred many times. V and J are TRBV5-1 and TRBJ1-2; no firm D call. Germline V gene data show CDR1 as SGHRS and CDR2 as YFSETQ. The CDR3 extends over 13 amino acids. Trimming stripped 2 bases from V and 8 bases from J, with 13 bases between. CDR3 protein: CASSLIRAGGYTF. The CDR3 DNA reads as TGCGCCAGCAGCTTAATCCGGGCTGGGGGCTACACCTTC.

This clonotype was counted only a few times. CDR3 DNA: TGTGCCAGCATATCGGAAGGGTCAGGAGGCCAGTACTTC. Encoded protein: CASISEGSGGQYF. This sequence joins TRBV2 and TRBJ2-5; maybe TRBD2 (5 bases). Trimming stripped 7 bases from V and 10 bases from J, with 19 bases between. CDR1 and CDR2 (germline): SNHLY, FYNNEI. The CDR3 contains 13 residues.

The chain joins TRBV5-1 to TRBJ2-6; no clear D. Per the germline V gene, CDR1 is SGHRS and CDR2 is YFSETQ. This CDR3 is 14 amino acids long. V lost 4 bases to trimming and J lost 0 bases, with 5 bases between them. CDR3 sequence (DNA): TGCGCCAGCAGCCCGGCCTCTGGGGCCAACGTCCTGACTTTC. This translates into CASSPASGANVLTF. The variable domain in full, with the rest retrieved from reference TRBV5-1 and TRBJ2-6, is KAGVTQTPRYLIKTRGQQVTLSCSPISGHRSVSWYQQTPGQGLQFLFEYFSETQRNKGNFPGRFSGRQFSNSRSEMNVSTLELGDSALYLCASSPASGANVLTFGAGSRLTVL.